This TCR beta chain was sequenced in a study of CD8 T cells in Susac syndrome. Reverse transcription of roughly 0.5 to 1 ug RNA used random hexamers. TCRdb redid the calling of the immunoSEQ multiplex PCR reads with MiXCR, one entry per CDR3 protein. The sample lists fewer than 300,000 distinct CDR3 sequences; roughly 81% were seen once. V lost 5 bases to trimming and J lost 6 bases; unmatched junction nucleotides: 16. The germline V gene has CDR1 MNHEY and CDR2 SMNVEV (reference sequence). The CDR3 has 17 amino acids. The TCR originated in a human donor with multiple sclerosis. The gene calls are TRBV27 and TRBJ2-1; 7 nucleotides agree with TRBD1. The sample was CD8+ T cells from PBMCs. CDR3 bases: TGTGCCAGCAGTCCACTGATGACAGGGCGCTTGATCAATGAGCAGTTCTTC. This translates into CASSPLMTGRLINEQFF.